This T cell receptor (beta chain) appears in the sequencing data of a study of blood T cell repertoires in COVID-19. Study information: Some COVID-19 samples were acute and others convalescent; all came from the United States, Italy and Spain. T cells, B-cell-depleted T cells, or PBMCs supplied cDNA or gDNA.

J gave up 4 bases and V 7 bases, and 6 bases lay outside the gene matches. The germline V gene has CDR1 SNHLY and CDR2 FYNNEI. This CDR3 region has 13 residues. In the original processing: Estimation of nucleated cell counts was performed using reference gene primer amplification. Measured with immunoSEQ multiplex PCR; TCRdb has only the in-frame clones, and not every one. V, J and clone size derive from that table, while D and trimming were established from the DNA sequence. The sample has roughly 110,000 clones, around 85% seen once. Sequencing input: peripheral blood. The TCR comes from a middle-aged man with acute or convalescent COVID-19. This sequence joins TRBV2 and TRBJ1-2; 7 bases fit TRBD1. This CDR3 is CASTRQGSYGYTF. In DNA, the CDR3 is TGTGCCAGCACCAGACAGGGTAGCTATGGCTACACCTTC. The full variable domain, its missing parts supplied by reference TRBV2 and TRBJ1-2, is EPEVTQTPSHQVTQMGQEVILRCVPISNHLYFYWYRQILGQKVEFLVSFYNNEISEKSEIFDDQFSVERPDGSNFTLKIRSTKLEDSAMYFCASTRQGSYGYTFGSGTRLTVV.